Listed below are T cell receptor beta chains from one sample, sequenced in a study of somatic mutations in cytotoxic T cells in rheumatoid arthritis. Some clones are missing from TCRdb's copy, which holds only in-frame ones; the method was immunoSEQ multiplex PCR. The sample lists tens of thousands of clones; about 86% were seen once. Input material: CD8+ T cells sorted from blood. These receptors came from a woman aged 45-59 years in good health. The CDR3 runs from the conserved cysteine through the conserved F or W. The D gene is left open where the match is weak. The listing skips clone size in some rows; elsewhere it reads once, few, many or a size class.

clone size	J gene	D gene	V gene	CDR3 DNA	CDR3 protein
NA	TRBJ2-3	TRBD2	TRBV9	TGTGCCAGCAGCCCGGGCCTCTCCCTTGGCGGGGGGGCCCCAGATACGCAGTATTTT	CASSPGLSLGGGAPDTQYF
NA	TRBJ1-3	NA	TRBV15	TGTGCCACCAGCGGAACGGGACTTAGCTCTGGAAACACCATATATTTT	CATSGTGLSSGNTIYF
NA	TRBJ2-7	TRBD2	TRBV10-3	TGTGCCATCAGTGGGGAGGGCAGAGCCTCCTACGAGCAGTACTTC	CAISGEGRASYEQYF
few	TRBJ2-1	TRBD1	TRBV5-5	TGTGCCAGCAGCTTTCGGGGACAGCAGAACAATGAGCAGTTCTTC	CASSFRGQQNNEQFF
once	TRBJ1-6	TRBD1	TRBV9	TGTGCCAGCGGCGGTGGGACAGTTGGGAGCTCCTATAATTCACCCCTCCACTTT	CASGGGTVGSSYNSPLHF
NA	TRBJ2-3	TRBD2	TRBV4-2	TGTGCCAGCAGCCAAGTAGCGGGGGGGCCCACAGATACGCAGTATTTT	CASSQVAGGPTDTQYF
NA	TRBJ1-6	NA	TRBV4-3	TGCGCCAGCAGCCAAGATTTATTGGAGGGATACTATAATTCACCCCTCCACTTT	CASSQDLLEGYYNSPLHF
NA	TRBJ1-5	NA	TRBV7-8	TGTGCCAGCAGCTTAGTGGGACCCAATCAGCCCCAGCATTTT	CASSLVGPNQPQHF
NA	TRBJ1-3	NA	TRBV28	TGTGCCAGCAGTTTAGGGCAGGAGGGAAACACCATATATTTT	CASSLGQEGNTIYF
NA	TRBJ2-1	NA	TRBV9	TGTGCCAGCAGCGTAGCTACTTCAAGCTCCTACAATGAGCAGTTCTTC	CASSVATSSSYNEQFF
NA	TRBJ2-1	NA	TRBV4-2	TGTGCCAGCAGCCAAGCTCGAGCGGATAATGAGCAGTTCTTC	CASSQARADNEQFF
few	TRBJ1-2	NA	TRBV11-2	TGTGCCAGCAGCTTAGACCCCGGACAACTCTATGGCTACACCTTC	CASSLDPGQLYGYTF
NA	TRBJ1-4	NA	TRBV5-6	TGTGCCAGCAGCTTGGACAGGGCAACTAATGAAAAACTGTTTTTT	CASSLDRATNEKLFF
NA	TRBJ2-1	NA	TRBV6-6	TGTGCCAGCAGTTATCCGGGACCCAATGAGCAGTTCTTC	CASSYPGPNEQFF
NA	TRBJ1-1	NA	TRBV5-4	TGTGCCAGCAGCCCGGGACAGAACACTGAAGCTTTCTTT	CASSPGQNTEAFF
NA	TRBJ2-1	TRBD2	TRBV7-6	TGTGCCAGCAGCTTAGGGGGGGGGTACACCTACAATGAGCAGTTCTTC	CASSLGGGYTYNEQFF
NA	TRBJ1-1	NA	TRBV4-3	TGCGCCAGCAGCCAGGACAGCATGAACACTGAAGCTTTCTTT	CASSQDSMNTEAFF
NA	TRBJ1-2	NA	TRBV4-3	TGCGCCAGCAGCCAAGCGGGGGCAGGGGCCTACTATGGCTACACCTTC	CASSQAGAGAYYGYTF
NA	TRBJ2-7	NA	TRBV14	TGTGCAAGCAGCCAATATCTCGATCGCGAGCAGTACTTC	CASSQYLDREQYF
medium-sized	TRBJ1-4	TRBD1	TRBV28	TGTGCCAGCAGGGTCCCCGGGACAGGGGGTGAAAAACTGTTTTTT	CASRVPGTGGEKLFF
NA	TRBJ1-6	NA	TRBV6-1	TGTGCCAGCAGTGGCGGCCAACTCTCCGTTTCACCCCTCCACTTT	CASSGGQLSVSPLHF
NA	TRBJ2-1	NA	TRBV28	TGTGCCAGCAGCCTAGGACCCGCCGGGAATGAGCAGTTCTTC	CASSLGPAGNEQFF
NA	TRBJ1-1	NA	TRBV9	TGTGCCAGCAGCGTAGCTGGGAACATGAACACTGAAGCTTTCTTT	CASSVAGNMNTEAFF
NA	TRBJ2-1	TRBD1	TRBV2	TGTGCCAGCAGACCGGGACAGGGATCGCACTACAATGAGCAGTTCTTC	CASRPGQGSHYNEQFF
once	TRBJ1-1	NA	TRBV7-2	TGTGCCAGCAGCTATACAGTGAACACTGAAGCTTTCTTT	CASSYTVNTEAFF
NA	TRBJ1-1	NA	TRBV6-1	TGTGCCAGCAAGACAGGCCCTGAGAACACTGAAGCTTTCTTT	CASKTGPENTEAFF
once	TRBJ2-7	NA	TRBV4-1	TGCGCCAGCAGCCTGGACAGAACAAGCTCCTACGAGCAGTACTTC	CASSLDRTSSYEQYF
NA	TRBJ1-1	TRBD1	TRBV7-9	TGTGCCAGCAGCGCGGACAGGGGGACCAACAGGGCTGAAGCTTTCTTT	CASSADRGTNRAEAFF
once	TRBJ1-2	NA	TRBV6-5	TGTGCCAGCAGTTACTTACCGAGGGCAGATACCAATGGCTACACCTTC	CASSYLPRADTNGYTF
NA	TRBJ2-6	NA	TRBV4-3	TGCGCCAGCAGCCAAGGGGGGCTCTCTGGGGCCAACGTCCTGACTTTC	CASSQGGLSGANVLTF
NA	TRBJ1-1	TRBD1	TRBV6-6	TGTGCCAGCAGTCGTCAGGGGGCGATGAACACTGAAGCTTTCTTT	CASSRQGAMNTEAFF
once	TRBJ1-2	NA	TRBV4-3	TGCGCCAGCAGCCAAGACTCGACAGGTCCCCTTCTTTATGGCTACACCTTC	CASSQDSTGPLLYGYTF
few	TRBJ1-6	NA	TRBV10-3	TGTGCCATCAGTTTGAGCATGGATTTTCCTTCTCTCTATAATTCACCCCTCCACTTT	CAISLSMDFPSLYNSPLHF
NA	TRBJ1-4	NA	TRBV9	TGTGCCAGCAGCACCCGTGGTGAGGGAGCATTGGAAAAACTGTTTTTT	CASSTRGEGALEKLFF
NA	TRBJ1-1	TRBD1	TRBV13	TGTGCCAGCAGCTTCTCGGACAGGGGGGACACTGAAGCTTTCTTT	CASSFSDRGDTEAFF
few	TRBJ2-7	NA	TRBV27	TGTGCCAGCGGGCTATACGAGCAGTACTTC	CASGLYEQYF
once	TRBJ2-7	TRBD1	TRBV4-3	TGCGCCAGCAGCCAATTTGAAGGGACAGGGTTCAACGAGCAGTACTTC	CASSQFEGTGFNEQYF
NA	TRBJ2-7	TRBD1	TRBV12-5	TGTGCTAGTGGTAAACCGACAGGGTTCCACGAGCAGTACTTC	CASGKPTGFHEQYF
once	TRBJ2-2	NA	TRBV9	TGTGCCAGCAGGGGGGGGAACACCGGGGAGCTGTTTTTT	CASRGGNTGELFF
NA	TRBJ2-3	NA	TRBV29-1	TGCAGCGTTGGAGGGGCAGGAAACACAGATACGCAGTATTTT	CSVGGAGNTDTQYF
NA	TRBJ2-3	NA	TRBV7-6	TGTGCCAGCAGCTTGTCACTTGGCGGGGGCCCCCCCGCAGATACGCAGTATTTT	CASSLSLGGGPPADTQYF
NA	TRBJ2-1	TRBD1	TRBV5-6	TGTGCCAGCAGTACCGACCAGGTACGGGGACAGGGGGTCGTGTATGAGCAGTTCTTC	CASSTDQVRGQGVVYEQFF
NA	TRBJ2-1	TRBD2	TRBV4-2	TGTGCCAGCAGCCCCCTAGCGGGGGGCTCCAATGAGCAGTTCTTC	CASSPLAGGSNEQFF
NA	TRBJ1-4	NA	TRBV7-6	TGTGCCAGCAGCTTAGCGGGATCGAGGGAAAAACTGTTTTTT	CASSLAGSREKLFF
NA	TRBJ2-7	NA	TRBV2	TGTGCCAGCAGGGGGGGTTACGAGCAGTACTTC	CASRGGYEQYF
NA	TRBJ2-5	NA	TRBV27	TGTGCCAGCAGCTCACTCGGAGAAGGGAGAGCGGAGACCCAGTACTTC	CASSSLGEGRAETQYF
NA	TRBJ1-1	NA	TRBV10-3	TGTGCCATAATGGACAGTACTGAAGCTTTCTTT	CAIMDSTEAFF
NA	TRBJ1-4	NA	TRBV4-3	TGCGCCAGCAGCCACCTCCTTATGGGGGTAAAGGATGAAAAACTGTTTTTT	CASSHLLMGVKDEKLFF
NA	TRBJ2-7	TRBD1	TRBV9	TGTGCCAGCAGCTCAGAGGGCCGGGACAGGGATTACGAGCAGTACTTC	CASSSEGRDRDYEQYF
NA	TRBJ2-7	NA	TRBV6-5	TGTGCCAGCACGGCGGGTCTACCTACGAAGCAGTACTTC	CASTAGLPTKQYF
NA	TRBJ2-3	NA	TRBV6-1	TGTGCCAGCAGTGAAGTCGCTGGAGTCACAGATACGCAGTATTTT	CASSEVAGVTDTQYF
NA	TRBJ1-2	TRBD1	TRBV25-1	TGTGCCAGCAGTGTGCCATTCGAGGGGGCAGGGAATGGCTACACCTTC	CASSVPFEGAGNGYTF
NA	TRBJ2-5	NA	TRBV25-1	TGTGCCAGCAGTGAATACAGGGAACAAGAGACCCAGTACTTC	CASSEYREQETQYF
NA	TRBJ1-1	TRBD1	TRBV27	TGTGCCAGCAGTTCAGGGGGTACTGAAGCTTTCTTT	CASSSGGTEAFF
NA	TRBJ1-6	NA	TRBV5-1	TGCGCCAGCAGCTTGGGGGGCCAAAATAATTCACCCCTCCACTTT	CASSLGGQNNSPLHF
NA	TRBJ1-2	NA	TRBV27	TGTGCCAGCAGTTTATCTGGCGGGCCCTACGGCTACACCTTC	CASSLSGGPYGYTF
NA	TRBJ2-3	NA	TRBV6-6	TGTGCCAGCAGTTACCGGAGGGATACGCAGTATTTT	CASSYRRDTQYF
NA	TRBJ2-3	NA	TRBV7-8	TGTGCCAGCAGCCCCGGAATCGGAAGCACAGATACGCAGTATTTT	CASSPGIGSTDTQYF
NA	TRBJ1-2	NA	TRBV4-2	TGTGCCAGCAGCCCCGTCGGATCTAACTATGGCTACACCTTC	CASSPVGSNYGYTF
NA	TRBJ1-1	NA	TRBV7-9	TGTGCCAGCAGCTTAGATCCCACGCGGGCTTTCTTT	CASSLDPTRAFF